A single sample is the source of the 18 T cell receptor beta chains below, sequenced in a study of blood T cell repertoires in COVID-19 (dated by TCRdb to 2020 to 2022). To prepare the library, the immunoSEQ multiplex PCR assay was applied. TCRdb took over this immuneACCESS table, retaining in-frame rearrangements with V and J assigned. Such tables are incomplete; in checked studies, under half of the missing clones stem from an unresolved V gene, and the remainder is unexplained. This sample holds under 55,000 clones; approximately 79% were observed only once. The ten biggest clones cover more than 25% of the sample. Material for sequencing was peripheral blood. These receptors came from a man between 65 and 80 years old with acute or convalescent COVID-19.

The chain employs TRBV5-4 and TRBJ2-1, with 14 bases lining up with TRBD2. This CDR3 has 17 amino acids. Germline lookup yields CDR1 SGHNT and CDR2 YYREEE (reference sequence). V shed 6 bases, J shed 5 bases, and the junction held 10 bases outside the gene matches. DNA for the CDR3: TGTGCCAGCATTACTGCTCCGGGACTAGCGGGAGACAATGAGCAGTTCTTC. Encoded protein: CASITAPGLAGDNEQFF.

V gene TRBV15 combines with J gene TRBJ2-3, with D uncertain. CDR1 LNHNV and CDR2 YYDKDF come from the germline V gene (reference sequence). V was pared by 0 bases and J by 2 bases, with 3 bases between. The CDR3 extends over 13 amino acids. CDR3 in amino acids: CATSRDLTDTQYF. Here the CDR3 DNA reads TGTGCCACCAGCAGAGATCTCACAGATACGCAGTATTTT.

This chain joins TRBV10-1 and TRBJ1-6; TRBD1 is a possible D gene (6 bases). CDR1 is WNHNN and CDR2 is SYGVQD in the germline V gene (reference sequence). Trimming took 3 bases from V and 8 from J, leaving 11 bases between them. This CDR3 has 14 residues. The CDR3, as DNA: TGCGCCAGCAGTGAATCAGGGGACGATTCACCCCTCCACTTT. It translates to CASSESGDDSPLHF.

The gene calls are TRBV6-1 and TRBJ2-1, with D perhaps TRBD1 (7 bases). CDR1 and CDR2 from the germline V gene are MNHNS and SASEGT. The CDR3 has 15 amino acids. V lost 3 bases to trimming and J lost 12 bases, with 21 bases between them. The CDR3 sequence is CASSDVRQGGKVQFF. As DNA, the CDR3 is TGTGCCAGCAGTGATGTCCGGCAGGGGGGCAAGGTGCAGTTCTTC.

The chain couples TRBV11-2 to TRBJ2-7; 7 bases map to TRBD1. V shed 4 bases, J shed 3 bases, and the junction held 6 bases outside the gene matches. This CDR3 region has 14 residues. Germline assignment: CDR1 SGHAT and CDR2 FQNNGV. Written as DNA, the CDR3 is TGTGCCAGCAGCTACGACAGGGCAGACTACGAGCAGTACTTC. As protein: CASSYDRADYEQYF.

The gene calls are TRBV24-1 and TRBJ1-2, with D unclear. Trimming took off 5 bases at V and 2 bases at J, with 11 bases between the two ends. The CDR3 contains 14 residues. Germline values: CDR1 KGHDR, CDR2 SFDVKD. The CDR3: CATSGNRDNYGYTF. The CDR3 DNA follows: TGTGCCACCAGTGGAAACAGAGACAACTATGGCTACACCTTC.

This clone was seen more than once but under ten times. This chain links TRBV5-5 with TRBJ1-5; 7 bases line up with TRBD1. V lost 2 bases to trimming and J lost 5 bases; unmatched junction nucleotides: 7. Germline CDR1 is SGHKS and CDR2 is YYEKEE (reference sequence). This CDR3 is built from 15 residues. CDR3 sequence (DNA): TGTGCCAGCAGCTTTTTTGGGACAGCGGATCAGCCCCAGCATTTT. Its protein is CASSFFGTADQPQHF. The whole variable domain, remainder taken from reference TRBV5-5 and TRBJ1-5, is DAGVTQSPTHLIKTRGQQVTLRCSPISGHKSVSWYQQVLGQGPQFIFQYYEKEERGRGNFPDRFSARQFPNYSSELNVNALLLGDSALYLCASSFFGTADQPQHFGDGTRLSIL.

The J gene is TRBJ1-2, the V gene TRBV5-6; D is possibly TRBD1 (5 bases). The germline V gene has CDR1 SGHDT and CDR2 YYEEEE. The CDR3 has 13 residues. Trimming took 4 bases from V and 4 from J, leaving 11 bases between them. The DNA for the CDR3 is TGTGCCAGCAGCCACGACAGTCCCTATGGCTACACCTTC. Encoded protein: CASSHDSPYGYTF.

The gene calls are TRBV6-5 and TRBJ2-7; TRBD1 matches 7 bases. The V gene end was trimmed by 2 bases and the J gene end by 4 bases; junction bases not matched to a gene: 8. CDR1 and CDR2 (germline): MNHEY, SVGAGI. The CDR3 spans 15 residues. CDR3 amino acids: CASSYLTGVGYEQYF. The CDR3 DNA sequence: TGTGCCAGCAGTTACCTAACAGGGGTTGGTTACGAGCAGTACTTC.

CDR3 loop: CASSPGTGGYEQYF. CDR3 coding DNA: TGCGCCAGCAGCCCCGGGACTGGAGGCTACGAGCAGTACTTC. This rearrangement joins TRBV5-1 to TRBJ2-7, with a weak D call TRBD2 (6 bases). Germline V gives CDR1 SGHRS, CDR2 YFSETQ. There are 14 residues in the CDR3. V was pared by 4 bases and J by 3 bases, with 14 bases between. The full variable domain, in which reference TRBV5-1 and TRBJ2-7 provide the parts outside the CDR3, is KAGVTQTPRYLIKTRGQQVTLSCSPISGHRSVSWYQQTPGQGLQFLFEYFSETQRNKGNFPGRFSGRQFSNSRSEMNVSTLELGDSALYLCASSPGTGGYEQYFGPGTRLTVT.

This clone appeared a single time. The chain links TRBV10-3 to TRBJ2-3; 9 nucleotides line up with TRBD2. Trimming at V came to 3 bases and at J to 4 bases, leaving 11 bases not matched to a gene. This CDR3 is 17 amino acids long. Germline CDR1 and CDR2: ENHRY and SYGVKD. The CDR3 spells CAISEPGSGRQADTQYF. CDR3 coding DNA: TGTGCCATCAGTGAACCTGGTAGCGGGAGACAGGCAGATACGCAGTATTTT.

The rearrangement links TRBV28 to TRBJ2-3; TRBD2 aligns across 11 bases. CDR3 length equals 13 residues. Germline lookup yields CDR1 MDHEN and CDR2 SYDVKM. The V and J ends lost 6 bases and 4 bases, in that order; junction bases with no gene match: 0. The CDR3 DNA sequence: TGTGCCAGCAGGACTAGCGGGGCAGATACGCAGTATTTT. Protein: CASRTSGADTQYF.

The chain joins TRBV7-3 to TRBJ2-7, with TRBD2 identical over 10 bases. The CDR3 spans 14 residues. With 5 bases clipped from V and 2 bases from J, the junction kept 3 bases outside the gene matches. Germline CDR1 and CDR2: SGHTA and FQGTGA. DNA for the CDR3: TGTGCCAGCAGCGAACTAGCGGGGCCCTACGAGCAGTACTTC. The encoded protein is CASSELAGPYEQYF.

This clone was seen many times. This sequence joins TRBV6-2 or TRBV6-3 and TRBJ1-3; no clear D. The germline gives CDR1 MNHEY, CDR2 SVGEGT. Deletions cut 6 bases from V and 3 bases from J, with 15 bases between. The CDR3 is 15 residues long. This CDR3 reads CASSSGVLRGNTIYF. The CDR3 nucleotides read TGTGCCAGCAGCTCCGGGGTCCTTCGTGGAAACACCATATATTTT.

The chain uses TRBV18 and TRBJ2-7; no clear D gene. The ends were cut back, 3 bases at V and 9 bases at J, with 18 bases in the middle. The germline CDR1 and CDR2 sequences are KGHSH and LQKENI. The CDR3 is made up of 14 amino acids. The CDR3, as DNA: TGTGCCAGCTCACCTTATTTGACACCGGCTGGGCAGTACTTC. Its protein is CASSPYLTPAGQYF.

The CDR3 sequence: CASSSGLAETDTQYF. The DNA for the CDR3 is TGTGCCAGCAGCTCGGGACTAGCGGAGACAGATACGCAGTATTTT. This sequence joins TRBV7-6 and TRBJ2-3; 11 bases match TRBD2. This CDR3 comprises 15 residues. With V trimmed by 4 bases and J by 3 bases, 3 bases remained unmatched. Germline values: CDR1 SGHVS, CDR2 FNYEAQ.

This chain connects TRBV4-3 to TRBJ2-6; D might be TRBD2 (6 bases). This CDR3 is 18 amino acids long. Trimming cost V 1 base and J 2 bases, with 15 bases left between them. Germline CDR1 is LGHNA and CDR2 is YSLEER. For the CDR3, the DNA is TGCGCCAGCAGCCAAGGCGGGGATACAGGTCCTGGGGCCAACGTCCTGACTTTC. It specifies CASSQGGDTGPGANVLTF.

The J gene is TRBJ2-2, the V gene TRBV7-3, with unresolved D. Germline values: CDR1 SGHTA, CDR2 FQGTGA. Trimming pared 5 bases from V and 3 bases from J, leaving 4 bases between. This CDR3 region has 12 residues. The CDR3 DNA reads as TGTGCCAGCAGCCCCTACACCGGGGAGCTGTTTTTT. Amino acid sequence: CASSPYTGELFF.